Below are 31 T cell receptor beta chains sequenced from a single sample in a study of blood T cells in healthy people across ages. Alongside a J-beta primer mix, a sample-barcoded 5' primer served in a second PCR lasting 7 to 11 cycles. One entry per CDR3 protein, called by TCRdb with MiXCR from the 5' RACE reads. The sample comprises approximately 1,700,000 distinct CDR3 sequences, about 39% of which are singletons, and roughly 23% rests with the top ten. The sample was blood. The receptors were gathered from a human donor in good health.

This clonotype was recorded once. V usage is TRBV12-3 or TRBV12-4 and J usage is TRBJ2-5; TRBD2 agrees at 13 bases. With V trimmed by 6 bases and J by 9 bases, 10 bases remained unmatched. The CDR3 has 15 amino acids. The CDR3: CASRGTSGAPEAQYF. CDR3 sequence (DNA): TGTGCCAGCAGGGGGACTAGCGGGGCCCCCGAGGCCCAGTACTTC.

The chain recombines TRBV6-2 or TRBV6-3 with TRBJ2-1; 12 bases fit TRBD2. CDR1 is MNHEY, CDR2 SVGEGT, per germline. J was trimmed by 3 bases and V by 2 bases; bases with no gene match: 8. CDR3 length: 18 residues. The DNA of the CDR3 is TGTGCCAGCAGTTACCCGACTAGCGGGGGCCCTGACTACAATGAGCAGTTCTTC. Amino acids: CASSYPTSGGPDYNEQFF.

As DNA, the CDR3 is TGTGCCAGCAGCCAGGAGGGGGCGCGTGGCTATGGCTACACCTTC. This gives the protein CASSQEGARGYGYTF. The chain carries TRBV3-1 and TRBJ1-2; 7 positions match TRBD1. V gave up 3 bases and J gave up 4 bases; unmatched junction bases: 8. This CDR3 has 15 amino acids. Germline V gene data show CDR1 as LGHDT and CDR2 as YNNKEL (reference sequence).

This sequence joins TRBV7-9 and TRBJ1-6; tentative D call: TRBD1 (5 bases). The CDR3 contains 15 residues. The germline CDR1 and CDR2 sequences are SEHNR and FQNEAQ (reference sequence). The ends were cut back, 10 bases at V and 11 bases at J, with 24 bases in the middle. The CDR3 is CANSYETGGIPPLHF. The CDR3 DNA is TGTGCCAACAGTTATGAAACTGGGGGGATTCCACCCCTCCACTTT. Drawing the rest from reference TRBV7-9 and TRBJ1-6, the complete variable domain is DTGVSQNPRHKITKRGQNVTFRCDPISEHNRLYWYRQTLGQGPEFLTYFQNEAQLEKSRLLSDRFSAERPKGSFSTLEIQRTEQGDSAMYLCANSYETGGIPPLHFGNGTRLTVT.

This clonotype was seen a handful of times. The chain carries TRBV5-1 and TRBJ1-1, with D perhaps matching TRBD1 (5 bases). The germline V gene encodes CDR1 SGHRS and CDR2 YFSETQ. The V end was cut by 0 bases, the J end by 0 bases, with 12 bases between. This CDR3 has 16 residues. The CDR3 nucleotides are TGCGCCAGCAGCTTGGGGAGTCAGACAGTGAACACTGAAGCTTTCTTT. It encodes CASSLGSQTVNTEAFF.

There are a few counts of this clonotype. The chain recombines TRBV12-3 or TRBV12-4 with TRBJ1-2; D ambiguous. The V end lost 3 bases, the J end lost 5 bases, and 10 bases lay between the germline ends. This CDR3 has 13 amino acids. CDR3 coding DNA: TGTGCCAGCAGTTTCCTGAACAGTTATGGCTACACCTTC. As protein: CASSFLNSYGYTF.

This rearrangement joins TRBV5-5 to TRBJ1-5; possibly TRBD1 for D (6 bases). V was clipped by 4 bases and J by 2 bases, with 19 bases between them. The CDR3 is 17 residues long. Germline V gene sequence: CDR1 SGHKS, CDR2 YYEKEE (reference sequence). CDR3 amino acids: CASSPGTWLRGNQPQHF. In DNA, the CDR3 is TGTGCCAGCAGCCCCGGGACATGGTTGCGCGGCAATCAGCCCCAGCATTTT.

The count of this clonotype is one. A much bigger clone sits one base away, suggesting this may be a read error. V usage is TRBV29-1 and J usage is TRBJ2-7; TRBD1 matches at 9 bases. Germline V CDR1 and CDR2: SQVTM, ANQGSEA. V dropped 3 bases and J dropped 7; count of bases not matched to a gene: 10. The CDR3 spans 14 residues. The DNA for the CDR3 is TGCAGCGTTGAGCCCGGGACAGGGATGGGGGAGCAGTACTTC. This codes for CSVEPGTGMGEQYF.

A note on this clonotype: Germline and junction disagree at one end, which may indicate a read error. The J gene is TRBJ1-1, the V gene TRBV2; maybe TRBD1 (5 bases). Per the germline V gene, CDR1 is SNHLY and CDR2 is FYNNEI. The CDR3 covers 11 residues. CDR3 coding DNA: TGCGCCGCCAGGGAGGAAGCTGAAGCTTTCTTT. Its protein is CAAREEAEAFF.

This chain joins TRBV9 and TRBJ2-7; 10 bases fit TRBD1. CDR1 and CDR2 from the germline V gene are SGDLS and YYNGEE. CDR3 size: 15 residues. Trimming took 4 bases from V and 7 from J; bases not matched to a gene: 11. The CDR3 protein is CASSQAGTGVYEQYF. In DNA, the CDR3 is TGTGCCAGCAGCCAAGCTGGGACAGGGGTATATGAGCAGTACTTC.

This clonotype occurred a few times. The rearrangement joins TRBV7-2 to TRBJ1-2, with no clear D. The CDR3 loop spans 15 amino acids. The V end was cut by 2 bases, the J end by 2 bases, with 12 bases between. The germline CDR1 and CDR2 sequences are SGHTA and FQGNSA. Written as DNA, the CDR3 is TGTGCCAGCAGCTTAAGGATAGAGGAGAACTATGGCTACACCTTC. Translated, it gives CASSLRIEENYGYTF.

CDR3 nucleotide sequence: TGTGCCAGCAGCTTCAATCGGGGGGGCAGGAATACGCAGTATTTT. It translates to CASSFNRGGRNTQYF. This chain joins TRBV7-2 and TRBJ2-3, with TRBD2 matching 8 bases. Germline CDR1 SGHTA, CDR2 FQGNSA. Unmatched junction bases numbered 9, after V lost 3 bases and J lost 7 bases. The length of the CDR3 is 15 residues.

The rearrangement uses TRBV15 and TRBJ2-7; D not resolved. This CDR3 region has 14 residues. Germline loops: CDR1 LNHNV, CDR2 YYDKDF (reference sequence). V was shortened by 0 bases and J by 3 bases, with 9 bases between the two germline ends. The CDR3 spells CATSREMGYYEQYF. CDR3 nucleotide sequence: TGTGCCACCAGCAGAGAAATGGGCTACTACGAGCAGTACTTC.

The chain links TRBV6-5 to TRBJ2-1; TRBD1 is a possible D gene (5 bases). There are 17 residues in the CDR3. Germline-derived CDR1 and CDR2 are MNHEY and SVGAGI. Trimming shortened V by 0 bases and J by 0 bases, and 12 bases separated the two germline ends. Here the CDR3 reads CASSYSTDSSSYNEQFF. CDR3 sequence (DNA): TGTGCCAGCAGTTACTCGACAGACTCAAGCTCCTACAATGAGCAGTTCTTC.

The rearrangement links TRBV20-1 to TRBJ2-3; 7 bases are a match to TRBD2. The CDR3 is 14 amino acids. Trimming at V came to 2 bases and at J to 1 base, leaving 3 bases not matched to a gene. From germline, CDR1 is DFQATT and CDR2 SNEGSKA (reference sequence). CDR3 protein: CSARRLAGTDTQYF. The CDR3 DNA reads as TGCAGTGCTAGACGGCTAGCGGGCACAGATACGCAGTATTTT.

This chain joins TRBV10-3 and TRBJ2-1; D remains ambiguous. The V gene lost 5 bases and the J gene lost 9 bases, with 11 bases spanning the gap. The CDR3 totals 12 residues. CDR1 and CDR2 (germline): ENHRY, SYGVKD. For the CDR3, the DNA is TGTGCCATCAGTTTCGATGGCGGTGAGCAGTTCTTC. It encodes CAISFDGGEQFF.

This chain connects TRBV27 to TRBJ2-3, with D perhaps matching TRBD2 (6 bases). The CDR3 has 14 amino acids. The V end lost 7 bases, the J end lost 1 base, and 12 bases lay between the germline ends. Germline CDR1 and CDR2: MNHEY and SMNVEV (reference sequence). CDR3 DNA sequence: TGTGCCAGCATGGGGGGATGGGGCACAGATACGCAGTATTTT. It specifies CASMGGWGTDTQYF.

This clonotype was observed a handful of times. The DNA is left out, because the CDR3 cannot be placed on it with certainty; the CDR3 is given as TCRdb lists it. The chain combines TRBV29-1 with TRBJ1-1. The CDR3 totals 12 residues, both ends included. Germline CDR1 SQVTM, CDR2 ANQGSEA. The CDR3 reads CSVGEGSTEVFF.

This clonotype has a count of ten or more. The rearrangement uses TRBV6-6 and TRBJ1-1; no clear D gene. Germline lookup yields CDR1 MNHNY and CDR2 SVGAGI (reference sequence). The CDR3 consists of 12 residues. V was clipped by 3 bases and J by 1 base, with 3 bases between them. CDR3 in amino acids: CASSYTNTEAFF. CDR3 DNA sequence: TGTGCCAGCAGTTATACGAACACTGAAGCTTTCTTT.

This clonotype has only a few counts. The CDR3 protein is CASSLQGARLGYEQYF. In DNA, the CDR3 is TGTGCCAGCAGCTTACAGGGGGCGCGACTGGGATACGAGCAGTACTTC. The chain employs TRBV7-2 and TRBJ2-7, with 8 positions matching TRBD1. Germline loops: CDR1 SGHTA, CDR2 FQGNSA. Trimming removed 2 bases from V and 4 bases from J; junction bases left unmatched: 10. The CDR3 is made up of 16 amino acids. Looking up the rest from reference TRBV7-2 and TRBJ2-7 gives the full variable domain: GAGVSQSPSNKVTEKGKDVELRCDPISGHTALYWYRQSLGQGLEFLIYFQGNSAPDKSGLPSDRFSAERTGGSVSTLTIQRTQQEDSAVYLCASSLQGARLGYEQYFGPGTRLTVT.

This clonotype was observed a handful of times. The junction shows a germline mismatch at one end, possibly a read error. The chain combines TRBV5-4 with TRBJ2-1; possibly TRBD2 for D (5 bases). The germline V gene has CDR1 SGHNT and CDR2 YYREEE (reference sequence). CDR3 length: 14 residues. In DNA form, the CDR3 reads TGTGCTAGCAGCTACTTCGGGGAATACAATGAGCAGTTCTTC. It is translated as CASSYFGEYNEQFF.

Turning to this clonotype: A read error may explain this, as a much larger clone is one base away. This chain links TRBV29-1 with TRBJ2-1; D might be TRBD1 or TRBD2, each matching 5 bases. V was trimmed by 2 bases and J by 5 bases, leaving 16 bases between them. The CDR3 has 15 residues. Germline values: CDR1 SQVTM, CDR2 ANQGSEA. CDR3 sequence: CSVEPGARADNEQFF. The CDR3 coding sequence is TGCAGCGTTGAACCCGGGGCAAGAGCTGACAATGAGCAGTTCTTC.

Only a few counts were recorded for this clonotype. This sequence joins TRBV20-1 and TRBJ1-2; maybe TRBD1 (5 bases). CDR1 and CDR2 (germline): DFQATT, SNEGSKA (reference sequence). The CDR3 sequence is 15 residues long. Trimming took off 6 bases at V and 4 bases at J, with 21 bases between the two ends. This CDR3 reads CSASGGGTLGYGYTF. The CDR3 bases are TGCAGTGCCAGCGGGGGAGGGACCTTGGGCTATGGCTACACCTTC.

The chain uses TRBV29-1 and TRBJ2-2; D perhaps matches TRBD1 (5 bases). In germline, CDR1 is SQVTM, CDR2 ANQGSEA. V lost 0 bases and J 1 base, leaving 9 bases between the germline ends. The CDR3 length is 15 residues. CDR3 loop: CSVEDVGQNTGELFF. DNA for the CDR3: TGCAGCGTTGAAGATGTTGGACAGAACACCGGGGAGCTGTTTTTT.

V usage is TRBV14 and J usage is TRBJ1-1; perhaps TRBD1 as D (5 bases). The CDR3 length is 13 residues. V lost 4 bases, J lost 11 bases, and 17 bases lay in between. Germline V CDR1 and CDR2: SGHDN, FVKESK. CDR3 nucleotides: TGTGCCAGCAGCCCAGGGCCTTTACTCGGGGCTTTCTTT. Protein sequence: CASSPGPLLGAFF.

As to this clonotype: Compared with germline, one end of the junction differs, possibly owing to a read error. This chain links TRBV20-1 with TRBJ2-5; no clear D. The CDR3 runs 13 residues. CDR1 and CDR2 (germline): DFQATT, SNEGSKA (reference sequence). CDR3 sequence reads: CSASFASQGTQYF. DNA for the CDR3: TGCAGTGCTAGTTTCGCCTCCCAAGGGACCCAGTACTTC.

This chain joins TRBV21-1 and TRBJ2-7; the listed D gene, TRBD2, was not tested against the DNA. TRBV21-1 is an annotated pseudogene. The CDR3 spans 17 residues. The CDR3 nucleotides read TGTGCCAGCAGCAAAGCTTCGAGACTAGACTCCTCCTACGAGCAGTACTTC. Translating it yields CASSKASRLDSSYEQYF.

In this sample, this clonotype turned up a few times. This chain uses TRBV28 with TRBJ1-2, with 8 bases lining up with TRBD1. The CDR3 contains 13 residues. J lost 7 bases, V lost 7 bases, and 8 bases had no gene match. The germline gives CDR1 MDHEN, CDR2 SYDVKM. CDR3 sequence (DNA): TGTGCCAGCAAGGCAGGGGGCGTAGGTGGCTACACCTTC. It specifies CASKAGGVGGYTF.

The V call is TRBV30, the J call TRBJ1-6, with 7 bases that match TRBD1. The CDR3 has 14 amino acids. Trimming cost V 8 bases and J 10 bases; bases outside gene matches: 14. CDR1 is GTSNPN, CDR2 SVGIG, per germline (reference sequence). The CDR3: CASTGASLRSPLHF. The CDR3 nucleotides read TGTGCCAGCACAGGGGCCTCACTCAGGTCACCCCTCCACTTT.

This sequence joins TRBV5-1 and TRBJ2-5, with D maybe TRBD2 (5 bases). The DNA end is a closer match to TRBJ2-4, so the J assignment may be wrong. Germline assignment: CDR1 SGHRS and CDR2 YFSETQ. The length of the CDR3 is 13 residues. The CDR3 DNA sequence: TGCGCCAGCAGCTTGGAGGGAGAAAACATTCAGTACTTC. Protein sequence: CASSLEGENIQYF.

This chain links TRBV4-3 with TRBJ2-5, with D unclear. Per germline, CDR1 LGHNA and CDR2 YSLEER. This CDR3 contains 15 residues. The V gene lost 4 bases and the J gene lost 5 bases, with 17 bases spanning the gap. The CDR3 protein is CASSPGMGSLETQYF. The CDR3 nucleotides are TGCGCCAGCAGCCCTGGGATGGGGTCACTGGAGACCCAGTACTTC.